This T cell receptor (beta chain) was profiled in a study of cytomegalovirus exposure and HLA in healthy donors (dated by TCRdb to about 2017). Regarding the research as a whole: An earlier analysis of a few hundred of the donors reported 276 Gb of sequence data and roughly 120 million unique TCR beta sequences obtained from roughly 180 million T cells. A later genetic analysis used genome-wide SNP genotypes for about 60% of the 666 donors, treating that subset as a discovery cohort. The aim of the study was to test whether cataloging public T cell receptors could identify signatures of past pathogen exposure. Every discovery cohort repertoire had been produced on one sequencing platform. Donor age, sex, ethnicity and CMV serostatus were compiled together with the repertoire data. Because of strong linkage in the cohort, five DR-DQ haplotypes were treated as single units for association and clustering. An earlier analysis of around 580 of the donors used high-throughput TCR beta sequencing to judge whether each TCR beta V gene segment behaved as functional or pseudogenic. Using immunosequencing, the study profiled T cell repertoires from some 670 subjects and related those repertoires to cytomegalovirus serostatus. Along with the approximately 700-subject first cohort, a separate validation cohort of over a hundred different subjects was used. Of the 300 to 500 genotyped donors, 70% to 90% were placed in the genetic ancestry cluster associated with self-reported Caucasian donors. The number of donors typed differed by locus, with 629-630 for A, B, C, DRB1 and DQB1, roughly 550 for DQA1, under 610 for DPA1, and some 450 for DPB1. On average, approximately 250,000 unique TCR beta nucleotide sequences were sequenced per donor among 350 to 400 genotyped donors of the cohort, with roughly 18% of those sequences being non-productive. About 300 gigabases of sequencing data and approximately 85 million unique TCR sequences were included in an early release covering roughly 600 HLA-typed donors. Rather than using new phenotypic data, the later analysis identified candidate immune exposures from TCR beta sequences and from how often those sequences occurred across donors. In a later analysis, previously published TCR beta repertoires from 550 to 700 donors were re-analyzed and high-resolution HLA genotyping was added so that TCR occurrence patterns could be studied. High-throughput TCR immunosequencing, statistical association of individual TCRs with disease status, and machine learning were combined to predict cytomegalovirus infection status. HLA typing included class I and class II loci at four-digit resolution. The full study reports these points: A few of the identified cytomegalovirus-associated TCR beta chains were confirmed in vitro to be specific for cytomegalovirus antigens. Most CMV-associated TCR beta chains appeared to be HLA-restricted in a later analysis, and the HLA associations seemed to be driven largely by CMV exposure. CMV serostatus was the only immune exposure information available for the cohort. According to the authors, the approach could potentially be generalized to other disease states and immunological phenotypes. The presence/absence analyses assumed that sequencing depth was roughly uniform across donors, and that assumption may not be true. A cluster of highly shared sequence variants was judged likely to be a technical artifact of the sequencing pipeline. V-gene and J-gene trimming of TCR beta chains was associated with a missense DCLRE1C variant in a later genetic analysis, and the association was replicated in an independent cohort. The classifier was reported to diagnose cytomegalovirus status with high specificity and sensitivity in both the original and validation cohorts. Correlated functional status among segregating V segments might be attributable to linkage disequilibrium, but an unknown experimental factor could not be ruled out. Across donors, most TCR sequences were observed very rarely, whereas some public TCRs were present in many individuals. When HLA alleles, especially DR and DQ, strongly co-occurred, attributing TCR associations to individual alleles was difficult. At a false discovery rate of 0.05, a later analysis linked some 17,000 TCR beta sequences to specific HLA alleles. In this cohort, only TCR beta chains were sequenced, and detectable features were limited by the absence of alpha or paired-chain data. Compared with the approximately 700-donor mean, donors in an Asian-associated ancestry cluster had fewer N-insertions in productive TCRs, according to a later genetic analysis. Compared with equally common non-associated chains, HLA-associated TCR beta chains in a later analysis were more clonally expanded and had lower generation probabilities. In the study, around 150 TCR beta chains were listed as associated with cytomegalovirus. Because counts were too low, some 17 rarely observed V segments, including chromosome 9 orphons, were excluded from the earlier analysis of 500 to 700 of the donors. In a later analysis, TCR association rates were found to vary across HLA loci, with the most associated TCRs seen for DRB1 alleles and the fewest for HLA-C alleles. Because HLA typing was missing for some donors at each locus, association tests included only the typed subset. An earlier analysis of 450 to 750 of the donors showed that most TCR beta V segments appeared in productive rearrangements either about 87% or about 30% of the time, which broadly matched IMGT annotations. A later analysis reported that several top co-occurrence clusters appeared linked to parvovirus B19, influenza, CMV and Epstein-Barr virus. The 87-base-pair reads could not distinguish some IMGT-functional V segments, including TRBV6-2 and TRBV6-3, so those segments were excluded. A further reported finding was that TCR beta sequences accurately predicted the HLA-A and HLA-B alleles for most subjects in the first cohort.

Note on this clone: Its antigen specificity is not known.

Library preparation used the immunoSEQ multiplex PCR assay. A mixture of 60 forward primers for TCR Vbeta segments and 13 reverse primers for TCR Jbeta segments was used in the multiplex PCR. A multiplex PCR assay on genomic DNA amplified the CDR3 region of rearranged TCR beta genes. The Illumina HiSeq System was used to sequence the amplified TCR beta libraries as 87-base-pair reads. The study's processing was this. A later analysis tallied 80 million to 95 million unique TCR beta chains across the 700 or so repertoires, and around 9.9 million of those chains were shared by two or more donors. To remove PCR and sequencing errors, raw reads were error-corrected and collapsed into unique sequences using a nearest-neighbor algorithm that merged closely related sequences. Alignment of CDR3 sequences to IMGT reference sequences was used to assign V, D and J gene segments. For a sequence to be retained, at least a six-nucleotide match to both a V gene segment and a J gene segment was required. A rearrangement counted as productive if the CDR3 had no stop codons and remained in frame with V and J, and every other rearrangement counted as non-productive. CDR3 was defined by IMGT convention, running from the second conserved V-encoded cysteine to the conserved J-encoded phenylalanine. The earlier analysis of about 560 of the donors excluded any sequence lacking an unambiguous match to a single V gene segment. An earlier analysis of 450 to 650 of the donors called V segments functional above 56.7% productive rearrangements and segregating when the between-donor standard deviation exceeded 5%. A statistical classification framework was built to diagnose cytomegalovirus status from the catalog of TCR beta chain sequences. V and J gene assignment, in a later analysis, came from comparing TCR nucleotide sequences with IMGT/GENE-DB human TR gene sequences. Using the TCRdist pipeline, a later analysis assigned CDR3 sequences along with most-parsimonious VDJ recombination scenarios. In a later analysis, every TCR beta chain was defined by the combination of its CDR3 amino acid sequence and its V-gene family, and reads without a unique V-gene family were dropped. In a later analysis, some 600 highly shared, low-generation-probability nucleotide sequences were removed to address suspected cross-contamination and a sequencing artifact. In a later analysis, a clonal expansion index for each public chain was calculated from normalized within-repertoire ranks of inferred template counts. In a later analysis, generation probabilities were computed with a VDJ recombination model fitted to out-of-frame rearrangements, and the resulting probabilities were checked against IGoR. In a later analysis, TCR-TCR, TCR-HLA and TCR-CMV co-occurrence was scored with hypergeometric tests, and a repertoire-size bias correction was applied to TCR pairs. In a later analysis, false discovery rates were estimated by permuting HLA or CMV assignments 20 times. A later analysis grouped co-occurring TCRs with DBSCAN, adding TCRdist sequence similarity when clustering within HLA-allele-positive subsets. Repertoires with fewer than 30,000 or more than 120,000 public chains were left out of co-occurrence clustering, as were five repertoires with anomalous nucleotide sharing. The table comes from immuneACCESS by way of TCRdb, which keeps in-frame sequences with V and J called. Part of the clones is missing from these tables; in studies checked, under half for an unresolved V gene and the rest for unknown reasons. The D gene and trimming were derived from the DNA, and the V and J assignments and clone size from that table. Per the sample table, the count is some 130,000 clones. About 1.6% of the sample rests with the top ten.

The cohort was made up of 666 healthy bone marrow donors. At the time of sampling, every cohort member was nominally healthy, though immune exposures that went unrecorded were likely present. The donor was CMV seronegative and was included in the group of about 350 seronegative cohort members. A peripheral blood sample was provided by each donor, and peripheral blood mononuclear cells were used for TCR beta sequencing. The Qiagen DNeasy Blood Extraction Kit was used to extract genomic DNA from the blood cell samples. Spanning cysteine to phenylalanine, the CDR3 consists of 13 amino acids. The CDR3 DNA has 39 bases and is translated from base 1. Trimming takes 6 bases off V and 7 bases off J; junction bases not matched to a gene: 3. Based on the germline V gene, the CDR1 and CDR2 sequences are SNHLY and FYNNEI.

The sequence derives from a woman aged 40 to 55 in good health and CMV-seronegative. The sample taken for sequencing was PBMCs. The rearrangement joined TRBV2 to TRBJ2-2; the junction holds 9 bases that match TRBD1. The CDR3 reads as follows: CASSGQGIGELFF. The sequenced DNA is TGTGCCAGCAGCGGACAGGGGATCGGGGAGCTGTTTTTT. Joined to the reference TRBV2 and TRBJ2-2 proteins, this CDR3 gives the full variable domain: EPEVTQTPSHQVTQMGQEVILRCVPISNHLYFYWYRQILGQKVEFLVSFYNNEISEKSEIFDDQFSVERPDGSNFTLKIRSTKLEDSAMYFCASSGQGIGELFFGEGSRLTVL.